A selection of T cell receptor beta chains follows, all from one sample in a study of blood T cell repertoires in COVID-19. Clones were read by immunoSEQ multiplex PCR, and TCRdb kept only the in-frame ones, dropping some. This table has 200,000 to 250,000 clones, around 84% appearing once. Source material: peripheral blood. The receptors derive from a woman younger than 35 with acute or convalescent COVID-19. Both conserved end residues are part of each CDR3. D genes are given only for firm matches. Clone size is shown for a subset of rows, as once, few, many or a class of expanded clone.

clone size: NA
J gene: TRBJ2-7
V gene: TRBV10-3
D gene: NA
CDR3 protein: CAISAGQGPYEQYF
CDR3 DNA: TGTGCCATCAGTGCGGGTCAGGGTCCCTACGAGCAGTACTTC

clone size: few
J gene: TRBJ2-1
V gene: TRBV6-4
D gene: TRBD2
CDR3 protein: CASSDSGREGPYNEQFF
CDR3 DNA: TGTGCCAGCAGTGACTCGGGGCGGGAGGGCCCCTACAATGAGCAGTTCTTC

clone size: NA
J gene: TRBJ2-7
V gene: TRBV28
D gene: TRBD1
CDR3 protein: CASSSGQGTYEQYF
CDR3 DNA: TGTGCCAGCAGTTCGGGACAGGGGACCTACGAGCAGTACTTC

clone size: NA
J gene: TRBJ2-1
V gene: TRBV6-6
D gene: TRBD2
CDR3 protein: CASSFGLAGGRNEQFF
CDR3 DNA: TGTGCCAGCAGTTTCGGACTAGCGGGAGGGCGAAATGAGCAGTTCTTC

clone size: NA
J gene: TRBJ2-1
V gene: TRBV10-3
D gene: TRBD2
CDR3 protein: CATAGLGDNEQFF
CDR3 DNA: TGTGCCACCGCAGGACTAGGGGACAATGAGCAGTTCTTC

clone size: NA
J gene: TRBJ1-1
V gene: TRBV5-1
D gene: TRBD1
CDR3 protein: CASRSTGTVNTEAFF
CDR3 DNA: TGCGCCAGCCGGTCCACAGGGACAGTGAACACTGAAGCTTTCTTT

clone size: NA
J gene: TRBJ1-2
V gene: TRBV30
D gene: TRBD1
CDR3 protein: CAWTQGAGGYTF
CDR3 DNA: TGTGCCTGGACACAGGGGGCGGGTGGCTACACCTTC

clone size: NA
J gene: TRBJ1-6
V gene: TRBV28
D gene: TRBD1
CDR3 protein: CASSSRMLRDSPYSPLHF
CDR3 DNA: TGTGCCAGCAGTTCCCGAATGTTACGGGACAGTCCATATTCACCCCTCCACTTT

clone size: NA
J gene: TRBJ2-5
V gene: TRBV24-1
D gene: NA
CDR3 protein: CATSDIGQGKETQYF
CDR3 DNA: TGTGCCACCAGTGACATTGGACAAGGGAAAGAGACCCAGTACTTC

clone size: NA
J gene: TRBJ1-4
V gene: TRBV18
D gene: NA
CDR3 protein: CASSPLQGTNEKLFF
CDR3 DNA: TGTGCCAGCTCACCTTTACAGGGAACTAATGAAAAACTGTTTTTT

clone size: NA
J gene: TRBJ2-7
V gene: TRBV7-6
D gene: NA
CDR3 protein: CASSLVPQTSYEQYF
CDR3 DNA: TGTGCCAGCAGCTTAGTCCCCCAGACAAGCTACGAGCAGTACTTC

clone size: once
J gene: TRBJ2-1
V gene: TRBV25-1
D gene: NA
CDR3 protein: CASSPTGLYNEQFF
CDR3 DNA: TGTGCCAGCAGTCCGACAGGTCTCTACAATGAGCAGTTCTTC

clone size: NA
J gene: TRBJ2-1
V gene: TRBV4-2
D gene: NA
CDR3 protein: CASSQGQGPYNEQFF
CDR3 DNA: TGTGCCAGCAGCCAAGGGCAGGGGCCATACAATGAGCAGTTCTTC

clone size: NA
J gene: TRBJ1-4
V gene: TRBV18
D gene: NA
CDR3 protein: CASSFSGGSTNEKLFF
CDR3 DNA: TGTGCCAGCTCATTTTCCGGGGGATCAACTAATGAAAAACTGTTTTTT

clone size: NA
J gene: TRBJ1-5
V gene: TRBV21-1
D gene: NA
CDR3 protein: CASQGGGGAGSNQPQHF
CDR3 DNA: TGTGCCAGCCAGGGAGGAGGGGGGGCAGGAAGCAATCAGCCCCAGCATTTT

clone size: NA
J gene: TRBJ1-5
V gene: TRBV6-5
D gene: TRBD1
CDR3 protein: CASSHRGGSNQPQHF
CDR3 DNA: TGTGCCAGCAGTCACAGGGGGGGGAGCAATCAGCCCCAGCATTTT

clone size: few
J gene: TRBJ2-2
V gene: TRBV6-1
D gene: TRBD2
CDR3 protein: CASSGTSWEGLGGELFF
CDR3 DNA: TGTGCCAGCAGTGGAACGTCGTGGGAGGGCCTGGGCGGGGAGCTGTTTTTT

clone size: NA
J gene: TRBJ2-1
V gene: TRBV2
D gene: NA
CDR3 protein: CATTYNNEQFF
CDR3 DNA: TGTGCCACGACTTACAACAATGAGCAGTTCTTC

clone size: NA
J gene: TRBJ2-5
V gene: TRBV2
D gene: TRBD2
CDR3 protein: CASKGLAQKETQYF
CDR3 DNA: TGTGCCAGCAAAGGACTAGCGCAAAAAGAGACCCAGTACTTC

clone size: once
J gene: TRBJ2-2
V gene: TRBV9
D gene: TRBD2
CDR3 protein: CASSVNREGVDTGELFF
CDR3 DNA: TGTGCCAGCAGCGTAAACCGGGAGGGGGTAGACACCGGGGAGCTGTTTTTT

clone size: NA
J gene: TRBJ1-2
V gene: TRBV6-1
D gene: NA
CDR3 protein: CASSESGGGYGYTF
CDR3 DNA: TGTGCCAGCAGTGAAAGTGGGGGCGGCTATGGCTACACCTTC

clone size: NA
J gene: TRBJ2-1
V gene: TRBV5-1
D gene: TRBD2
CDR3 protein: CASSSGTSGLNEQFF
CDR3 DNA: TGCGCCAGCAGCTCCGGGACTAGCGGCCTCAATGAGCAGTTCTTC

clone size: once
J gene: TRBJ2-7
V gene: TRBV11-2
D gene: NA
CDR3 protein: CASSLQGLPTYEQYF
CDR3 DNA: TGTGCCAGCAGCTTACAGGGTCTTCCTACCTACGAGCAGTACTTC

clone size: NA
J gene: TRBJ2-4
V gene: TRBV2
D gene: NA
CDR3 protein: CASRRGLLLAKNIQYF
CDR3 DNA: TGTGCCAGCAGGAGGGGACTTCTACTAGCCAAAAACATTCAGTACTTC

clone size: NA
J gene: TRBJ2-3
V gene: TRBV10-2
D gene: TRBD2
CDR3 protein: CASSGTSGSTDTQYF
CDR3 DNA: TGCGCCAGCAGCGGGACTAGCGGAAGCACAGATACGCAGTATTTT

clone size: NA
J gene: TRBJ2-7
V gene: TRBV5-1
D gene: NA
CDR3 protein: CASSLTPSYEQYF
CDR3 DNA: TGCGCCAGCAGCTTGACACCTTCCTACGAGCAGTACTTC

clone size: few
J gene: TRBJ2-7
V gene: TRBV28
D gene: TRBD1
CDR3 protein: CATLRQGKAHDQYFIYEQYF
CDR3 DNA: TGTGCCACCTTGCGACAGGGGAAGGCCCACGACCAATACTTTATCTACGAGCAGTACTTC

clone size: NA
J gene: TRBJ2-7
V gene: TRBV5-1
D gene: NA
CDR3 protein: CASSPMTQGFAYEQYF
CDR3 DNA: TGCGCCAGCAGCCCAATGACTCAGGGGTTCGCCTACGAGCAGTACTTC

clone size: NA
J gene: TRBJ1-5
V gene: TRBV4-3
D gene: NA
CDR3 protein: CASSQDAGAGELQPQHF
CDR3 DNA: TGCGCCAGCAGCCAAGATGCAGGGGCAGGGGAGTTGCAGCCCCAGCATTTT